These T cell receptor beta chains were read from a single sample in a study of control samples from healthy donors and cancer patients. The repertoire was sequenced with immunoSEQ multiplex PCR; TCRdb's copy has only in-frame clones and lacks some. The sample contains around 130,000 clones, 90% of which appear only once. The sequenced material came from blood. Receptor source: a man younger than 35 in good health. The CDR3 runs from the conserved cysteine through the conserved F or W. D genes are given only for firm matches. Clone size appears in some rows only: once, few, many, or a class for an expanded clone.

v_call: TRBV6-4
cdr3_length: 15
j_call: TRBJ1-3
clone_size: .
d_call: .
cdr3_nt: TGTGCCAGCAGTGCCGGAGGTATTTCTGGAAACACCATATATTTT
cdr3_aa: CASSAGGISGNTIYF

v_call: TRBV9
cdr3_length: 15
j_call: TRBJ2-5
clone_size: .
d_call: TRBD2
cdr3_nt: TGTGCCAGCAGCGTTAAACTAGCGGGGCAAGAGACCCAGTACTTC
cdr3_aa: CASSVKLAGQETQYF

v_call: TRBV19
cdr3_length: 16
j_call: TRBJ1-1
clone_size: .
d_call: .
cdr3_nt: TGTGCCAGCCACCCCCAGGGTTGGGGAGTGAACACTGAAGCTTTCTTT
cdr3_aa: CASHPQGWGVNTEAFF

v_call: TRBV11-2
cdr3_length: 14
j_call: TRBJ2-2
clone_size: .
d_call: .
cdr3_nt: TGTGCCAGCAGCTTTCTCAGGGAGACCGGGGAGCTGTTTTTT
cdr3_aa: CASSFLRETGELFF

v_call: TRBV23-1
cdr3_length: 17
j_call: TRBJ2-1
clone_size: .
d_call: .
cdr3_nt: TGCGCCAGCAGTCCGACGCTAGCCGCACTGTCCTACAATGAGCAGTTCTTC
cdr3_aa: CASSPTLAALSYNEQFF

v_call: TRBV9
cdr3_length: 15
j_call: TRBJ2-2
clone_size: .
d_call: TRBD1
cdr3_nt: TGTGCCAGCAGCGTGGGACAGGGCTATACCGGGGAGCTGTTTTTT
cdr3_aa: CASSVGQGYTGELFF

v_call: TRBV7-2
cdr3_length: 14
j_call: TRBJ2-1
clone_size: .
d_call: TRBD2
cdr3_nt: TGTGCCAGCAGCAGGGCGGGAGGAGGCGGTGAGCAGTTCTTC
cdr3_aa: CASSRAGGGGEQFF

v_call: TRBV5-1
cdr3_length: 14
j_call: TRBJ2-6
clone_size: .
d_call: .
cdr3_nt: TGCGCCAGCAGCATCGGCTCTGGGGCCAACGTCCTGACTTTC
cdr3_aa: CASSIGSGANVLTF

v_call: TRBV3-1/TRBV3-2
cdr3_length: 19
j_call: TRBJ2-7
clone_size: .
d_call: TRBD2
cdr3_nt: TGTGCCAGCAGCCCAGCCTGGACTAGCGGGGAGCTAGGTAACTACGAGCAGTACTTC
cdr3_aa: CASSPAWTSGELGNYEQYF

v_call: TRBV19
cdr3_length: 13
j_call: TRBJ2-1
clone_size: .
d_call: TRBD1
cdr3_nt: TGTGCCAGTAGTGTACAGGGGTACAATGAGCAGTTCTTC
cdr3_aa: CASSVQGYNEQFF

v_call: TRBV30
cdr3_length: 13
j_call: TRBJ2-5
clone_size: .
d_call: .
cdr3_nt: TGTGCCTGGAGTGGCCCAAGGATGGAGACCCAGTACTTC
cdr3_aa: CAWSGPRMETQYF

v_call: TRBV6-5
cdr3_length: 13
j_call: TRBJ2-1
clone_size: .
d_call: .
cdr3_nt: TGTGCCGCAAAGGGGGGGGTATACAATGAGCAGTTCTTC
cdr3_aa: CAAKGGVYNEQFF

v_call: TRBV30
cdr3_length: 14
j_call: TRBJ1-2
clone_size: once
d_call: TRBD1
cdr3_nt: TGTGCCTGGAGTACGGGACAGGGAAGCTATGGCTACACCTTC
cdr3_aa: CAWSTGQGSYGYTF

v_call: TRBV18
cdr3_length: 13
j_call: TRBJ1-1
clone_size: .
d_call: TRBD1
cdr3_nt: TGTGCCAGCTCACCGACAGGGGTCACTGAAGCTTTCTTT
cdr3_aa: CASSPTGVTEAFF

v_call: TRBV19
cdr3_length: 16
j_call: TRBJ2-7
clone_size: once
d_call: .
cdr3_nt: TGTGCCAGTAGTATAGGAGGCCAGCTGGGGAGCTACGAGCAGTACTTC
cdr3_aa: CASSIGGQLGSYEQYF

v_call: TRBV15
cdr3_length: 13
j_call: TRBJ2-7
clone_size: .
d_call: .
cdr3_nt: TGTGCCACCAGCTATGCGGACTCCTACGAGCAGTACTTC
cdr3_aa: CATSYADSYEQYF

v_call: TRBV24-1
cdr3_length: 12
j_call: TRBJ1-2
clone_size: few
d_call: .
cdr3_nt: TGTGCCACCAGTGATTCCATGGAGGGCTACACCTTC
cdr3_aa: CATSDSMEGYTF

v_call: TRBV3-1/TRBV3-2
cdr3_length: 19
j_call: TRBJ2-2
clone_size: .
d_call: TRBD2
cdr3_nt: TGTGCCAGCAGCCAAGAGATCGCGGGAGGGCCAAGTGGTACCGGGGAGCTGTTTTTT
cdr3_aa: CASSQEIAGGPSGTGELFF

v_call: TRBV25-1
cdr3_length: 16
j_call: TRBJ2-1
clone_size: .
d_call: .
cdr3_nt: TGTGCCAGCAGTGGAGTTCTGAGGGGCTCCTACAATGAGCAGTTCTTC
cdr3_aa: CASSGVLRGSYNEQFF

v_call: TRBV27
cdr3_length: 15
j_call: TRBJ2-5
clone_size: .
d_call: TRBD2
cdr3_nt: TGTGCCAGCATCCTAGCGGGAGTACCCCCCGAGACCCAGTACTTC
cdr3_aa: CASILAGVPPETQYF

v_call: TRBV19
cdr3_length: 15
j_call: TRBJ1-5
clone_size: .
d_call: .
cdr3_nt: TGTGCCAGTAGTCGTCAGCGGTATAGCAATCAGCCCCAGCATTTT
cdr3_aa: CASSRQRYSNQPQHF

v_call: TRBV19
cdr3_length: 15
j_call: TRBJ2-3
clone_size: .
d_call: TRBD2
cdr3_nt: TGTGCCAGTGGGACTAGCGGGAGGGCCCGTGATACGCAGTATTTT
cdr3_aa: CASGTSGRARDTQYF

v_call: TRBV2
cdr3_length: 16
j_call: TRBJ2-2
clone_size: .
d_call: TRBD1
cdr3_nt: TGTGCCAGCAGGAGGACAGGGTCCGGGAACACCGGGGAGCTGTTTTTT
cdr3_aa: CASRRTGSGNTGELFF

v_call: TRBV11-3
cdr3_length: 16
j_call: TRBJ2-3
clone_size: once
d_call: .
cdr3_nt: TGTGCCAGCAGCTTAGATCGGATTGACCGAACAGATACGCAGTATTTT
cdr3_aa: CASSLDRIDRTDTQYF

v_call: TRBV3-1/TRBV3-2
cdr3_length: 12
j_call: TRBJ1-2
clone_size: .
d_call: .
cdr3_nt: TGTGCCAGCAGCCCCGGGGGCTATGGCTACACCTTC
cdr3_aa: CASSPGGYGYTF

v_call: TRBV5-6
cdr3_length: 15
j_call: TRBJ2-2
clone_size: .
d_call: .
cdr3_nt: TGTGCCAGCAGCCCCCGGGCCGCCGGTGCCGGGGAGCTGTTTTTT
cdr3_aa: CASSPRAAGAGELFF

v_call: TRBV19
cdr3_length: 18
j_call: TRBJ1-5
clone_size: .
d_call: .
cdr3_nt: TGTGCCAGTAGTATAGCCCCTGGAGGTGGGAACGTCAATCAGCCCCAGCATTTT
cdr3_aa: CASSIAPGGGNVNQPQHF

v_call: TRBV28
cdr3_length: 14
j_call: TRBJ1-1
clone_size: .
d_call: TRBD1
cdr3_nt: TGTGCCAGCAGTGGACCGGGACAGCACACTGAAGCTTTCTTT
cdr3_aa: CASSGPGQHTEAFF

v_call: TRBV24-1
cdr3_length: 15
j_call: TRBJ1-3
clone_size: .
d_call: .
cdr3_nt: TGTGCCACCGTTAATTGGGGGCGCTCGGGGAACACCATATATTTT
cdr3_aa: CATVNWGRSGNTIYF

v_call: TRBV27
cdr3_length: 14
j_call: TRBJ1-3
clone_size: .
d_call: TRBD1
cdr3_nt: TGTGCCAGCAGTTCAGGGGGCGCTGGAAACACCATATATTTT
cdr3_aa: CASSSGGAGNTIYF

v_call: TRBV6-5
cdr3_length: 14
j_call: TRBJ1-6
clone_size: .
d_call: .
cdr3_nt: TGTGCCAGCACTGGGCGGAGCATTACCTCACCCCTCCACTTT
cdr3_aa: CASTGRSITSPLHF

v_call: TRBV30
cdr3_length: 14
j_call: TRBJ1-5
clone_size: .
d_call: TRBD1
cdr3_nt: TGTGCCTGGTCCGGGACAGGGGAGAATCAGCCCCAGCATTTT
cdr3_aa: CAWSGTGENQPQHF

v_call: TRBV27
cdr3_length: 19
j_call: TRBJ1-6
clone_size: few
d_call: TRBD1
cdr3_nt: TGTGCCAGCAGTTTCCGGGCCGGGACAGGGAGCTCCTATAATTCACCCCTCCACTTT
cdr3_aa: CASSFRAGTGSSYNSPLHF

v_call: TRBV27
cdr3_length: 17
j_call: TRBJ1-6
clone_size: .
d_call: .
cdr3_nt: TGTGCCAGCAGCGAAGGCCCCAGGGCCACCTATAATTCACCCCTCCACTTT
cdr3_aa: CASSEGPRATYNSPLHF

v_call: TRBV2
cdr3_length: 16
j_call: TRBJ1-4
clone_size: .
d_call: TRBD1
cdr3_nt: TGTGCCAGCACACCGCCGGGACAGGGATTGGGTGAAAAACTGTTTTTT
cdr3_aa: CASTPPGQGLGEKLFF

v_call: TRBV6-1
cdr3_length: 14
j_call: TRBJ1-5
clone_size: .
d_call: .
cdr3_nt: TGTGCCAGCAGTGAAGCAGAGGGCAATCAGCCCCAGCATTTT
cdr3_aa: CASSEAEGNQPQHF

v_call: TRBV18
cdr3_length: 15
j_call: TRBJ2-5
clone_size: .
d_call: .
cdr3_nt: TGTGCCAGCTCACCACAGAACAAGCGACAAGAGACCCAGTACTTC
cdr3_aa: CASSPQNKRQETQYF

v_call: TRBV19
cdr3_length: 16
j_call: TRBJ2-3
clone_size: once
d_call: TRBD2
cdr3_nt: TGTGCCAGTAGTACCCTAGCGGGAGTTCTCACAGATACGCAGTATTTT
cdr3_aa: CASSTLAGVLTDTQYF

v_call: TRBV6-2/TRBV6-3
cdr3_length: 13
j_call: TRBJ1-1
clone_size: few
d_call: .
cdr3_nt: TGTGCCAGCAGCCGACAGGCCAACACTGAAGCTTTCTTT
cdr3_aa: CASSRQANTEAFF

v_call: TRBV6-1
cdr3_length: 15
j_call: TRBJ1-5
clone_size: .
d_call: .
cdr3_nt: TGTGCCAGCAGTGAACAGGAAAGGAGCAATCAGCCCCAGCATTTT
cdr3_aa: CASSEQERSNQPQHF

v_call: TRBV24-1
cdr3_length: 13
j_call: TRBJ1-5
clone_size: .
d_call: .
cdr3_nt: TGTGCCACCAGTGGCCAGGGAAATCAGCCCCAGCATTTT
cdr3_aa: CATSGQGNQPQHF

v_call: TRBV5-4
cdr3_length: 19
j_call: TRBJ2-3
clone_size: once
d_call: .
cdr3_nt: TGTGCCAGCAGCTTTCCGGGTAGACATTTGGTTTCAGTCGCAGATACGCAGTATTTT
cdr3_aa: CASSFPGRHLVSVADTQYF

v_call: TRBV6-5
cdr3_length: 12
j_call: TRBJ2-7
clone_size: once
d_call: .
cdr3_nt: TGTGCCAGCAGGGCCAGGGTGTACGAGCAGTACTTC
cdr3_aa: CASRARVYEQYF

v_call: TRBV6-5
cdr3_length: 14
j_call: TRBJ1-4
clone_size: .
d_call: TRBD1
cdr3_nt: TGTGCCAGCAGACCCAGACAGGGCGGGGAAAAACTGTTTTTT
cdr3_aa: CASRPRQGGEKLFF

v_call: TRBV5-1
cdr3_length: 14
j_call: TRBJ2-3
clone_size: once
d_call: TRBD1
cdr3_nt: TGCGCCAGCAGCGATACAGGGGGACCAGATACGCAGTATTTT
cdr3_aa: CASSDTGGPDTQYF

v_call: TRBV11-3
cdr3_length: 16
j_call: TRBJ2-1
clone_size: .
d_call: .
cdr3_nt: TGTGCCAGCAGCTTAGCGGGAACGAGCTCCTACAATGAGCAGTTCTTC
cdr3_aa: CASSLAGTSSYNEQFF

v_call: TRBV2
cdr3_length: 12
j_call: TRBJ1-1
clone_size: .
d_call: .
cdr3_nt: TGTGCCAGCAAGTGGCCTGTTACTGAAGCTTTCTTT
cdr3_aa: CASKWPVTEAFF

v_call: TRBV7-3
cdr3_length: 15
j_call: TRBJ2-1
clone_size: .
d_call: TRBD2
cdr3_nt: TGTGCCAGCAGCTTAGCGGGAGGGATACACAATGAGCAGTTCTTC
cdr3_aa: CASSLAGGIHNEQFF

v_call: TRBV7-8
cdr3_length: 14
j_call: TRBJ2-2
clone_size: .
d_call: .
cdr3_nt: TGTGCCAGCAGCTTGTTTTGGGGGTCCGGGGAGCTGTTTTTT
cdr3_aa: CASSLFWGSGELFF

v_call: TRBV3-1/TRBV3-2
cdr3_length: 13
j_call: TRBJ1-2
clone_size: once
d_call: TRBD1
cdr3_nt: TGTGCCAGCAGCCAAGGACAGGGCTATGGCTACACCTTC
cdr3_aa: CASSQGQGYGYTF

v_call: TRBV27
cdr3_length: 17
j_call: TRBJ2-1
clone_size: .
d_call: TRBD2
cdr3_nt: TGTGCCAGCACCCCGTTCCTGGGCGCGGGAGTGTACAATGAGCAGTTCTTC
cdr3_aa: CASTPFLGAGVYNEQFF

v_call: TRBV4-1
cdr3_length: 13
j_call: TRBJ1-2
clone_size: once
d_call: TRBD1
cdr3_nt: TGCGCCAGCAGCCATACAGGGGAAGGGGGCTACACCTTC
cdr3_aa: CASSHTGEGGYTF

v_call: TRBV28
cdr3_length: 16
j_call: TRBJ1-6
clone_size: .
d_call: TRBD1
cdr3_nt: TGTGCCAGCAGGGGCCGGGACAGGGCGAACAATTCACCCCTCCACTTT
cdr3_aa: CASRGRDRANNSPLHF

v_call: TRBV5-1
cdr3_length: 12
j_call: TRBJ1-2
clone_size: .
d_call: .
cdr3_nt: TGCGCCAGCAGCACCGATAGCTATGGCTACACCTTC
cdr3_aa: CASSTDSYGYTF